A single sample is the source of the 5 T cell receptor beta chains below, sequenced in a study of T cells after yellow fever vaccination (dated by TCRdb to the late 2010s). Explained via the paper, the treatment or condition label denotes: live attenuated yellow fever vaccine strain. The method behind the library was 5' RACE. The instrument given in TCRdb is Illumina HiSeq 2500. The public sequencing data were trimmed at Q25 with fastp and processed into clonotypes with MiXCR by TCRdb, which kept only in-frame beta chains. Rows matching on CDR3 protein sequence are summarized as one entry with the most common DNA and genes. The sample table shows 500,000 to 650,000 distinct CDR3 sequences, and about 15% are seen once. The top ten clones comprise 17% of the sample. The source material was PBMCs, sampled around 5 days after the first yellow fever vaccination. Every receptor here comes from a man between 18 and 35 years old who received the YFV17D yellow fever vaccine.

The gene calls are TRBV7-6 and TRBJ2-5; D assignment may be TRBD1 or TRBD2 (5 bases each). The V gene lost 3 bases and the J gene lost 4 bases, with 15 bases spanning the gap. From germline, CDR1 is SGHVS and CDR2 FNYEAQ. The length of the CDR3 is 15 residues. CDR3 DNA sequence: TGTGCCAGCAGCTTCCCCAAGGGTGGGGGAGAGACCCAGTACTTC. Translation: CASSFPKGGGETQYF.

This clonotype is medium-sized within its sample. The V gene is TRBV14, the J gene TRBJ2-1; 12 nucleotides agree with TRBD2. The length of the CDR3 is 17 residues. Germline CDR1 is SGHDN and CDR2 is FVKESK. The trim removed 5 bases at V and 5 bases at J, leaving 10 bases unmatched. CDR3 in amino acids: CASSTTSGGSGNNEQFF. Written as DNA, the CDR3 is TGTGCCAGCAGCACGACTAGCGGGGGTAGTGGGAACAATGAGCAGTTCTTC.

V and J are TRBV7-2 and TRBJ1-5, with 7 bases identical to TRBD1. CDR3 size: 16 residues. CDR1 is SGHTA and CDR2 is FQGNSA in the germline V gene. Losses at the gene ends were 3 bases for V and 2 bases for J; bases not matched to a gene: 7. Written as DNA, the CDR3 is TGTGCCAGCAGCTTTACGACAGGGCAAGGCAATCAGCCCCAGCATTTT. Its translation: CASSFTTGQGNQPQHF.

The CDR3 protein is CASSFLGTGPREQYF. The CDR3 DNA reads TGTGCCAGCAGCTTTTTGGGGACAGGTCCCCGAGAGCAGTACTTC. The rearrangement uses TRBV11-2 and TRBJ2-7, with 8 bases matching TRBD1. The CDR3 extends over 15 amino acids. CDR1 and CDR2 (germline): SGHAT, FQNNGV. Losses at the gene ends were 3 bases for V and 7 bases for J; bases not matched to a gene: 11.

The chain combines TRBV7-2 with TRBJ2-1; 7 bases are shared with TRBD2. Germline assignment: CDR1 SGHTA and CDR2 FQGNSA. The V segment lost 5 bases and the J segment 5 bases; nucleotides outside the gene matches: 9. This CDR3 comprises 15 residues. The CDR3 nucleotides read TGTGCCAGCAGCGTCCCGGGACTACCTAACAATGAGCAGTTCTTC. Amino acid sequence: CASSVPGLPNNEQFF.